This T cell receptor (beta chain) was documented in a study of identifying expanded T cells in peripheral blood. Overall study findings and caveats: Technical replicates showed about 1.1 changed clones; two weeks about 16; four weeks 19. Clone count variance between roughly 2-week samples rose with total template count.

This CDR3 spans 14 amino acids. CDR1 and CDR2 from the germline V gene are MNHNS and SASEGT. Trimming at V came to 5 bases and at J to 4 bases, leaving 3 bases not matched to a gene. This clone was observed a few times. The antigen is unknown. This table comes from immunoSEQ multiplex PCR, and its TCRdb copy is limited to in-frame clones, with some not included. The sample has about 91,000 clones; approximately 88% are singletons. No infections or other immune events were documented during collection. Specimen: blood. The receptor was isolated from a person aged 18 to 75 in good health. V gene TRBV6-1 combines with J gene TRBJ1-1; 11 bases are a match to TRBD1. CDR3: CASSSGTGGTEAFF. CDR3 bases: TGTGCCAGCAGTTCCGGGACAGGGGGCACTGAAGCTTTCTTT.